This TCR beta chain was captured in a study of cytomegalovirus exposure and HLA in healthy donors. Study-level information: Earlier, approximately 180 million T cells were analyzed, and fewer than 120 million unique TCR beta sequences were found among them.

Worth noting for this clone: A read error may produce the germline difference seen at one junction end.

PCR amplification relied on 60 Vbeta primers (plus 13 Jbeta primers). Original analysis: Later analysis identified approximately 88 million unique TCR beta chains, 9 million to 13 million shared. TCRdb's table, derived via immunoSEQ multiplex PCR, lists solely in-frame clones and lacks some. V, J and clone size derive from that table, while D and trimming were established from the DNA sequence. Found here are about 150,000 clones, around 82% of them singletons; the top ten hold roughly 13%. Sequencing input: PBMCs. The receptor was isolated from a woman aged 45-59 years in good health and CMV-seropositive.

CDR3 nucleotide sequence: TGTGCCAGCAGACAAGATGGTGACAGCTCCTACGAGCAGTACTTC. Translation gives CASRQDGDSSYEQYF. V usage is TRBV14 and J usage is TRBJ2-7; perhaps TRBD1 as D (5 bases). This CDR3 has 15 amino acids. The germline V gene has CDR1 SGHDN and CDR2 FVKESK.